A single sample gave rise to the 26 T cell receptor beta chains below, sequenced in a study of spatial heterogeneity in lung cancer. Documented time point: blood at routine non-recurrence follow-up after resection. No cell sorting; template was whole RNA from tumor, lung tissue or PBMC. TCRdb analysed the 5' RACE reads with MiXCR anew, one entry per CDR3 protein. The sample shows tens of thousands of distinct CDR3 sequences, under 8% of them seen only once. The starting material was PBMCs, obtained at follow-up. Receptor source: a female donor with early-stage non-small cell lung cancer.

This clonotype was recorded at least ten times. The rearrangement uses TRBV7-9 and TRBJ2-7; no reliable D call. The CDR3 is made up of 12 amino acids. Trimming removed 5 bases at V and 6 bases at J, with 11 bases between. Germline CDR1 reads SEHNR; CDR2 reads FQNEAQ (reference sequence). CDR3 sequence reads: CASSINLGEQYF. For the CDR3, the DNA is TGTGCCAGCAGCATAAATTTAGGCGAGCAGTACTTC.

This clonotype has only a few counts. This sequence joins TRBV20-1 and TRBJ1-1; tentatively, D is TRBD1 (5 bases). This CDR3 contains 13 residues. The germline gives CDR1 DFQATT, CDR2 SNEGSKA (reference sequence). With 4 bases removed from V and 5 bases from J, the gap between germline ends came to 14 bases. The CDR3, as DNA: TGCAGTGCTAAGCCCAATGGGGGGACTGAAGCTTTCTTT. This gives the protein CSAKPNGGTEAFF.

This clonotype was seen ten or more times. The CDR3 DNA follows: TGTGCCAGCAGTTTATTTGCAGGGAACTACGAGCAGTACTTC. As protein: CASSLFAGNYEQYF. The chain uses TRBV27 and TRBJ2-7; a possible D gene is TRBD1 (5 bases). V lost 1 base and J lost 3, with 10 bases in between. CDR1 and CDR2 (germline): MNHEY, SMNVEV (reference sequence). This CDR3 is 14 amino acids long.

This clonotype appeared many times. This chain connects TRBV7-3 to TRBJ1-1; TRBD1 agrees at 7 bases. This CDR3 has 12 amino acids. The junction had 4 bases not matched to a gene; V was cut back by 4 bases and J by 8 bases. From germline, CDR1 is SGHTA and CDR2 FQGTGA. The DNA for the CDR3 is TGTGCCAGCAGCTCCCGGACAGGCGAAGCTTTCTTT. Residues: CASSSRTGEAFF.

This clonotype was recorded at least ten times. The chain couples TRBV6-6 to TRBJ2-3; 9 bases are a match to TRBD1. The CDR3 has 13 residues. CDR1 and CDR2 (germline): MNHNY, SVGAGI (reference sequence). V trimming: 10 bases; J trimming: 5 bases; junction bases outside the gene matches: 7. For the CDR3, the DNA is TGTGCCACCCTAGACAGGGGGAGAGATACGCAGTATTTT. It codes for CATLDRGRDTQYF.

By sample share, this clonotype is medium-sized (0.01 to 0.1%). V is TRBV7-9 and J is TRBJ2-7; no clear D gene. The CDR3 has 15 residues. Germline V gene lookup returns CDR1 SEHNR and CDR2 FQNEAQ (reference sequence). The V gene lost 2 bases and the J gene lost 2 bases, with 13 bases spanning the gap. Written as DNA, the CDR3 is TGTGCCAGCAGCTTAATAGATCTAAGCCCCTACGAGCAGTACTTC. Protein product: CASSLIDLSPYEQYF.

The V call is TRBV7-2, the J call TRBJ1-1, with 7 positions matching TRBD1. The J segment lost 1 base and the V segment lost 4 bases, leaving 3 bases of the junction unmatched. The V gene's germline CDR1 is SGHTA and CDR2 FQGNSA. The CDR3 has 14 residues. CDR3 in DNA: TGTGCCAGCAGCTATACAGGGGCGAACACTGAAGCTTTCTTT. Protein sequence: CASSYTGANTEAFF.

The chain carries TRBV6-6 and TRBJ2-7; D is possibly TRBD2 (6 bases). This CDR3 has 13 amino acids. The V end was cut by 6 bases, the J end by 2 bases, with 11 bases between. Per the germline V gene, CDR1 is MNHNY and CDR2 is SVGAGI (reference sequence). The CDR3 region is CASRTRETYEQYF. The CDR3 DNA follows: TGTGCCAGCAGAACTCGGGAGACCTACGAGCAGTACTTC.

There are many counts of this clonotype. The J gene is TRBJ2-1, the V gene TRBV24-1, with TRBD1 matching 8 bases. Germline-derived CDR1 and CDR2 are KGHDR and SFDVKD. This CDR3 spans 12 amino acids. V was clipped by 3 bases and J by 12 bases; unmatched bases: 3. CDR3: CATSDPGTGQFF. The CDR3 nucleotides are TGTGCCACCAGTGATCCCGGGACAGGGCAGTTCTTC.

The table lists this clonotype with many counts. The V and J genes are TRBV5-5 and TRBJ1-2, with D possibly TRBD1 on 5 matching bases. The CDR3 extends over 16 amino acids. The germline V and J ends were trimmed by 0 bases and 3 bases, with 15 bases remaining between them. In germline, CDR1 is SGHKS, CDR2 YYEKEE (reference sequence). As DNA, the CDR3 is TGTGCCAGCAGCTTGGTGCCACAGGAGTATGACTATGGCTACACCTTC. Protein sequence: CASSLVPQEYDYGYTF.

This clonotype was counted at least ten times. This CDR3 is CASSLQDGNYGYTF. CDR3 bases: TGCGCCAGCAGCCTACAGGACGGTAACTATGGCTACACCTTC. The rearrangement joins TRBV4-3 to TRBJ1-2, with D possibly being TRBD1 (5 bases). CDR1 and CDR2 (germline): LGHNA, YSLEER. The CDR3 totals 14 residues. The ends were cut back, 4 bases at V and 1 base at J, with 10 bases in the middle.

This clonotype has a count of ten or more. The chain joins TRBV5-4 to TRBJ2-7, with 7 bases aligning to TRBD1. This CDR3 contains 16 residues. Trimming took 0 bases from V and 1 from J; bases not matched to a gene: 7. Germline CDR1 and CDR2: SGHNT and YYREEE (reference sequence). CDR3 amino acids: CASSLGSRTGSYEQYF. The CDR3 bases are TGTGCCAGCAGCTTGGGAAGTAGGACAGGATCCTACGAGCAGTACTTC.

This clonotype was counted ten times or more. CDR3 coding DNA: TGTGCCAGCGAACTTTACAATGAGCAGTTCTTC. This sequence encodes CASELYNEQFF. The V call is TRBV2, the J call TRBJ2-1; D is undetermined. V shed 8 bases and J shed 4 bases, with 6 bases lying between them. Per germline, CDR1 SNHLY and CDR2 FYNNEI. The CDR3 runs 11 residues.

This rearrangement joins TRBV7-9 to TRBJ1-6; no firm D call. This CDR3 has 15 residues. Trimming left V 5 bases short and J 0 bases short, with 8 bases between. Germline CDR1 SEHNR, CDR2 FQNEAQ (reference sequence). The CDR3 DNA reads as TGTGCCAGCAGCCCTTTTAGCTCCTATAATTCACCCCTCCACTTT. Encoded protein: CASSPFSSYNSPLHF.

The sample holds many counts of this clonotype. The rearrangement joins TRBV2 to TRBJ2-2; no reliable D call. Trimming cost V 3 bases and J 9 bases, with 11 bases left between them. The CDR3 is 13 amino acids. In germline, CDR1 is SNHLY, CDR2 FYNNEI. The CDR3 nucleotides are TGTGCCAGCAGTGAGGCTGCCGTCTGGGAGCTGTTTTTT. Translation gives CASSEAAVWELFF.

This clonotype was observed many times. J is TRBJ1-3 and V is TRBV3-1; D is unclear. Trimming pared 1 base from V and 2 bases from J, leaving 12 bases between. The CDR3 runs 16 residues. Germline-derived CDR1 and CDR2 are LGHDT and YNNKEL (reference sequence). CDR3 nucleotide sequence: TGTGCCAGCAGCCAAGGAGTGACGGGTCCTGGAAACACCATATATTTT. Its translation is CASSQGVTGPGNTIYF.

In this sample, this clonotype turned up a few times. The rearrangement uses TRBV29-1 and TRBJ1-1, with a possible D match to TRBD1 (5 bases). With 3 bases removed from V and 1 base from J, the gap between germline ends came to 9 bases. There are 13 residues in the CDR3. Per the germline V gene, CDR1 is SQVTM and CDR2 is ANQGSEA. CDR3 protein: CSVDRAQNTEAFF. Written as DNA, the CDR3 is TGCAGCGTTGACAGGGCGCAGAACACTGAAGCTTTCTTT.

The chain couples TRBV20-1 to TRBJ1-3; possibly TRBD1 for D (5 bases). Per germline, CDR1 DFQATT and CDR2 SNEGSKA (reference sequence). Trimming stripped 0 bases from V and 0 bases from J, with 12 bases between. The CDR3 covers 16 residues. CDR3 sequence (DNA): TGCAGTGCTAGAGAGGTCGGGGCTGTCTCTGGAAACACCATATATTTT. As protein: CSAREVGAVSGNTIYF.

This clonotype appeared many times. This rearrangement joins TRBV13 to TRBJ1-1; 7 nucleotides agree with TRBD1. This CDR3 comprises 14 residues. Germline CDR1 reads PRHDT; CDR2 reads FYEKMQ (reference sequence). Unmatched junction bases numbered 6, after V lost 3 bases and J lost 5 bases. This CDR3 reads CASSLYRGGTEAFF. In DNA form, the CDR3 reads TGTGCCAGCAGCTTGTACAGGGGCGGGACTGAAGCTTTCTTT.

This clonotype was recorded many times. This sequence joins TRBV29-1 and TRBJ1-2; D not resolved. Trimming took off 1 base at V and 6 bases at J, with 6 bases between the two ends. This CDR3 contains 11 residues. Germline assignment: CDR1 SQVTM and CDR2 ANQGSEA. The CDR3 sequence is CSVEAPDGYTF. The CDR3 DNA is TGCAGCGTTGAAGCCCCGGATGGCTACACCTTC.

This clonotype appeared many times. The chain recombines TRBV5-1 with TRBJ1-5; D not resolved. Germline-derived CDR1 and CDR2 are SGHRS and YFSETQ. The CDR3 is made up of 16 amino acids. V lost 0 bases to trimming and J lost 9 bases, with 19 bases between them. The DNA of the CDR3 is TGCGCCAGCAGCTTGGCCCCTGGTGGGGATAGGCCGCCCCAGCATTTT. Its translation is CASSLAPGGDRPPQHF.

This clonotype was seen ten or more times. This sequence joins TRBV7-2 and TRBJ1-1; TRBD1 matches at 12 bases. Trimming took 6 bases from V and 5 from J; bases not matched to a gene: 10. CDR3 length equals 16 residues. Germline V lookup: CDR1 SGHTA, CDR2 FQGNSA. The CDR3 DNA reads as TGTGCCAGCAGATGGGGACAGGGGGCTATGTATACTGAAGCTTTCTTT. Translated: CASRWGQGAMYTEAFF.

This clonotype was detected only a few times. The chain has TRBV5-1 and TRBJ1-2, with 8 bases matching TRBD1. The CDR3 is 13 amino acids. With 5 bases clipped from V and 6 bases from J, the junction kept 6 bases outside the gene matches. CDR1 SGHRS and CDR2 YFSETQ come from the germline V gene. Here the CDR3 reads CASSPTGEDGYTF. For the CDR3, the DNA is TGCGCCAGCAGTCCGACAGGGGAGGATGGCTACACCTTC. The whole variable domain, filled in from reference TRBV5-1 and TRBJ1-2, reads KAGVTQTPRYLIKTRGQQVTLSCSPISGHRSVSWYQQTPGQGLQFLFEYFSETQRNKGNFPGRFSGRQFSNSRSEMNVSTLELGDSALYLCASSPTGEDGYTFGSGTRLTVV.

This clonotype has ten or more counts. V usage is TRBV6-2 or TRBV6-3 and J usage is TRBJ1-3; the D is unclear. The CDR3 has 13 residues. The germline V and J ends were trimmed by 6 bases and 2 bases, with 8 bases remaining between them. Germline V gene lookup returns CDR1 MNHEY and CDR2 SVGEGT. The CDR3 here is CASRGTAGNTIYF. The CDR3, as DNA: TGTGCCAGCAGAGGAACAGCTGGAAACACCATATATTTT.

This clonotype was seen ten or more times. The CDR3 here is CASSLGSGDTQYF. The CDR3 bases are TGTGCCAGCAGCTTAGGTTCCGGAGATACGCAGTATTTT. The chain carries TRBV7-9 and TRBJ2-3, with no clear D. The length of the CDR3 is 13 residues. The V gene's germline CDR1 is SEHNR and CDR2 FQNEAQ (reference sequence). Deletions cut 1 base from V and 5 bases from J, with 7 bases between. Looking up the rest from reference TRBV7-9 and TRBJ2-3 gives the full variable domain: DTGVSQNPRHKITKRGQNVTFRCDPISEHNRLYWYRQTLGQGPEFLTYFQNEAQLEKSRLLSDRFSAERPKGSFSTLEIQRTEQGDSAMYLCASSLGSGDTQYFGPGTRLTVL.

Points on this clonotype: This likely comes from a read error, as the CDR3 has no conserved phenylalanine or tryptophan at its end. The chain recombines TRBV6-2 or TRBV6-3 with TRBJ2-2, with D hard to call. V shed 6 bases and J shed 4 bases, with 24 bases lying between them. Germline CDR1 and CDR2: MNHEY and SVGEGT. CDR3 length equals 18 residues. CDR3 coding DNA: TGTGCCAGCAGCTATGCATCTACTACCCCCCGAGTCACCGGGGAGCTGTTTTTA. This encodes CASSYASTTPRVTGELFL.